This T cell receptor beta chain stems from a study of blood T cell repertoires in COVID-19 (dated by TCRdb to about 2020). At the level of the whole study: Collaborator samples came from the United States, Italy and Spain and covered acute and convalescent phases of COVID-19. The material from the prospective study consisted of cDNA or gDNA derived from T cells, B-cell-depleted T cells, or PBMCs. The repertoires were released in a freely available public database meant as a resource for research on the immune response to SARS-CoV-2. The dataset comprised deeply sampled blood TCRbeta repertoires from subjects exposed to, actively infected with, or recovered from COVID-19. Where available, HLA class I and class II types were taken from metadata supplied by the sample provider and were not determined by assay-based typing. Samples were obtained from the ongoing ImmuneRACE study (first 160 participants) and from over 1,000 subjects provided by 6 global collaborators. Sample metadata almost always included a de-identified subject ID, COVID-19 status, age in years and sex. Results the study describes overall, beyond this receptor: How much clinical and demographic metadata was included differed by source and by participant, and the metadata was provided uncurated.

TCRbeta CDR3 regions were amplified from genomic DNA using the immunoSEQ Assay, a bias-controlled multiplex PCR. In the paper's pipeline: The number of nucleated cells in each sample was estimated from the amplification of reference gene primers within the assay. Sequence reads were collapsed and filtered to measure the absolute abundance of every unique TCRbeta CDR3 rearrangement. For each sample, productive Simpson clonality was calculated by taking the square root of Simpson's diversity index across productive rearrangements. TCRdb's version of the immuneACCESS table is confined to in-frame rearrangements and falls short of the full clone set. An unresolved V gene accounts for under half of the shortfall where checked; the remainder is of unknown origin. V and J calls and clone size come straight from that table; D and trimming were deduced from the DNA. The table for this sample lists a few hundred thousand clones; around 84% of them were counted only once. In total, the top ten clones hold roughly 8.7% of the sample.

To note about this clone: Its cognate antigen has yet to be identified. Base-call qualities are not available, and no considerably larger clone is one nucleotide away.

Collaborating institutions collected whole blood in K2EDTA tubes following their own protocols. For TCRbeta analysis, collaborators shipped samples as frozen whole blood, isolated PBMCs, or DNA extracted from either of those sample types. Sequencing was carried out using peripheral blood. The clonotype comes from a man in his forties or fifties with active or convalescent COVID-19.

The bases are TGTGCCAGCATCGCAGGGGGGCCCTATAATTCACCCCTCCACTTT. It translates as CASIAGGPYNSPLHF. The V and J segments used are TRBV2 and TRBJ1-6, with 7 bases matching TRBD1. The CDR3, from cysteine to phenylalanine, totals 15 residues. The sequence is cut down to CDR3 DNA, 45 bases in frame from base 1. V and J are trimmed by 7 bases and 2 bases, and the gene matches miss 5 bases of the junction. CDR1 and CDR2 are drawn from the germline V gene: SNHLY, FYNNEI. The CDR3 plus the reference TRBV2 and TRBJ1-6 genes for the other parts give the full variable domain: EPEVTQTPSHQVTQMGQEVILRCVPISNHLYFYWYRQILGQKVEFLVSFYNNEISEKSEIFDDQFSVERPDGSNFTLKIRSTKLEDSAMYFCASIAGGPYNSPLHFGNGTRLTVT.